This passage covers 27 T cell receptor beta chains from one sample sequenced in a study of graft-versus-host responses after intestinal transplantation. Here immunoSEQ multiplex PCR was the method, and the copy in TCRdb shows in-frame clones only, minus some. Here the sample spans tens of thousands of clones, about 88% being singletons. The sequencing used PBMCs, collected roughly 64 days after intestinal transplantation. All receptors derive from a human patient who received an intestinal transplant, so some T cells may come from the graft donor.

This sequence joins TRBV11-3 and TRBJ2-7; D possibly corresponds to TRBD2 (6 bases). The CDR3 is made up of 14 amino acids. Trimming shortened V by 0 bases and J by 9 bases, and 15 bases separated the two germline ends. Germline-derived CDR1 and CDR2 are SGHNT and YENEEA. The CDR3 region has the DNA TGTGCCAGCAGCTTAGATTCCCCCGGGGGACCGCAGTACTTC. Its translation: CASSLDSPGGPQYF. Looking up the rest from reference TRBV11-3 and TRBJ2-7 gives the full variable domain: EAGVVQSPRYKIIEKKQPVAFWCNPISGHNTLYWYLQNLGQGPELLIRYENEEAVDDSQLPKDRFSAERLKGVDSTLKIQPAELGDSAVYLCASSLDSPGGPQYFGPGTRLTVT.

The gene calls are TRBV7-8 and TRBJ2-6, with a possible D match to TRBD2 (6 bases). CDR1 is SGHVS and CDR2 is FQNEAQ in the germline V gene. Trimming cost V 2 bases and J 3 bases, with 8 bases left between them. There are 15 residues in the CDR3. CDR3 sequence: CASSLRGSGANVLTF. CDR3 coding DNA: TGTGCCAGCAGCTTACGGGGGAGTGGGGCCAACGTCCTGACTTTC.

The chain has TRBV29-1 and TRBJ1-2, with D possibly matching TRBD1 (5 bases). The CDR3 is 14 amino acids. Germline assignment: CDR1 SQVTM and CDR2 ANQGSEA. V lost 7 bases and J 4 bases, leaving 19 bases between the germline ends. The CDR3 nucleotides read TGCAGCGGGGGCCCGGACAAGCATCCCTATGGCTACACCTTC. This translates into CSGGPDKHPYGYTF.

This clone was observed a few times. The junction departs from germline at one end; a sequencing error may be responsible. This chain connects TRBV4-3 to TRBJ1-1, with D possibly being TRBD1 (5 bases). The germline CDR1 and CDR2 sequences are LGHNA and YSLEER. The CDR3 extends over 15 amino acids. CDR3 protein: CASSEDWGPRTEAFF. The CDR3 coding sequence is TGCGCCAGCAGCGAAGATTGGGGACCACGAACTGAAGCTTTCTTT.

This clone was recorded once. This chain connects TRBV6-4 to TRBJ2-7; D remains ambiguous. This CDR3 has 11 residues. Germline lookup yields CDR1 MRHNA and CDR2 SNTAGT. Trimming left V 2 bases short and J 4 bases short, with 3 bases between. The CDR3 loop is CASSDGYEQYF. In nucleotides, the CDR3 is TGTGCCAGCAGTGACGGATACGAGCAGTACTTC.

The CDR3 loop is CAWSDSPNLYGYTF. As DNA, the CDR3 is TGTGCCTGGAGTGACTCTCCAAATCTCTATGGCTACACCTTC. The chain is built from TRBV30 and TRBJ1-2; D not resolved. The germline V gene encodes CDR1 GTSNPN and CDR2 SVGIG (reference sequence). This CDR3 comprises 14 residues. V lost 1 base, J lost 4 bases, and 13 bases lay in between.

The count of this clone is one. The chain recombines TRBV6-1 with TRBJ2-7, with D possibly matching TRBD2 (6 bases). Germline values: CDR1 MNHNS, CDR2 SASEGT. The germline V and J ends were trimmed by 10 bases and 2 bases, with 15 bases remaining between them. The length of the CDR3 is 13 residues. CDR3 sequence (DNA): TGTGCCACCGAGGGAGGTCGAGCCTACGAGCAGTACTTC. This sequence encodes CATEGGRAYEQYF.

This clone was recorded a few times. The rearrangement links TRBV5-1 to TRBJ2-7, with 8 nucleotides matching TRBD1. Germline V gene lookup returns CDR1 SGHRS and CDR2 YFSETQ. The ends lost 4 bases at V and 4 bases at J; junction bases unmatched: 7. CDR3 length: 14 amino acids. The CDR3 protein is CASSVGQAVYEQYF. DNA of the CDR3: TGCGCCAGCAGCGTGGGACAGGCGGTGTACGAGCAGTACTTC.

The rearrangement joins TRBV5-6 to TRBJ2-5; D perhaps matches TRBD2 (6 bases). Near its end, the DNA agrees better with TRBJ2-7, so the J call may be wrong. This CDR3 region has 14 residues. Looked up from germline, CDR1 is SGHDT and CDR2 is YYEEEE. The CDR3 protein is CASSLFGREDEQYF. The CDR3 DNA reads TGTGCCAGCAGCTTGTTCGGCAGGGAGGACGAGCAGTACTTC.

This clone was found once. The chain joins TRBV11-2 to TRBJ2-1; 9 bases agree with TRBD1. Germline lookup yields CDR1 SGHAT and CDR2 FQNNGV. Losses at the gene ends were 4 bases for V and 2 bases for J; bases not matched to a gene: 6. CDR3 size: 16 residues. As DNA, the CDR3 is TGTGCCAGCAGCTCTATAGACAGGGGGACCTACAATGAGCAGTTCTTC. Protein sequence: CASSSIDRGTYNEQFF.

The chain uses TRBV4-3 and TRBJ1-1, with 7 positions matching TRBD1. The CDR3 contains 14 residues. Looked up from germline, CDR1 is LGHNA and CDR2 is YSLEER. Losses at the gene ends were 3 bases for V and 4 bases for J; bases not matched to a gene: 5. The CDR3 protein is CASSHMTGSTEAFF. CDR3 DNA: TGCGCCAGCAGCCATATGACAGGGTCCACTGAAGCTTTCTTT.

The CDR3 loop is CASSLRGLETNEKLFF. The CDR3 coding sequence is TGCGCCAGCAGCTTGCGGGGGCTCGAAACTAATGAAAAACTGTTTTTT. The gene calls are TRBV5-1 and TRBJ1-4; maybe TRBD1 (6 bases). V was shortened by 1 base and J by 1 base, with 11 bases between the two germline ends. This CDR3 comprises 16 residues. Germline assignment: CDR1 SGHRS and CDR2 YFSETQ.

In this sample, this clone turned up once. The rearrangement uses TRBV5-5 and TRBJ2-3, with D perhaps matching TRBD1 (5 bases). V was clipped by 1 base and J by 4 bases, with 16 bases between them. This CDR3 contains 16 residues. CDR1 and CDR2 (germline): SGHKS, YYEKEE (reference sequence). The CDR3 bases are TGTGCCAGCAGCTTGCTCTGGGGCGCGGAGTCAGATACGCAGTATTTT. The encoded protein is CASSLLWGAESDTQYF.

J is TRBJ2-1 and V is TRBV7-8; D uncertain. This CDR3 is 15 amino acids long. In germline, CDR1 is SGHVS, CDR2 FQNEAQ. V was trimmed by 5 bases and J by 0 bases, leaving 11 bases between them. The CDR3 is CASSPPFDSYNEQFF. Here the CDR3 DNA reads TGTGCCAGCAGCCCACCTTTCGACTCCTACAATGAGCAGTTCTTC.

As DNA, the CDR3 is TGTGCCAGCAGCTTGGAGGGACAGGGGATGAACACTGAAGCTTTCTTT. Translated, it gives CASSLEGQGMNTEAFF. The chain links TRBV5-4 to TRBJ1-1, with 10 nucleotides matching TRBD1. The CDR3 covers 16 residues. V was clipped by 0 bases and J by 0 bases; unmatched bases: 2. Germline CDR1 and CDR2: SGHNT and YYREEE (reference sequence).

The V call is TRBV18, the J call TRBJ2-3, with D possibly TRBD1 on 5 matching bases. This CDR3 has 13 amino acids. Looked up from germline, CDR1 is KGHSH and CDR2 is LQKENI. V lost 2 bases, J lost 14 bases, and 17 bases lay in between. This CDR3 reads CASSPKPGKMPYF. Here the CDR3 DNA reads TGTGCCAGCTCACCAAAACCAGGGAAAATGCCGTATTTT.

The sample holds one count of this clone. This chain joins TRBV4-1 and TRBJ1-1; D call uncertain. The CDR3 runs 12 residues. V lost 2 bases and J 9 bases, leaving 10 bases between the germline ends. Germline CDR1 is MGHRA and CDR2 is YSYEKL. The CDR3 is CASSQPREQAFF. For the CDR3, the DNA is TGCGCCAGCAGCCAACCTAGGGAGCAAGCTTTCTTT.

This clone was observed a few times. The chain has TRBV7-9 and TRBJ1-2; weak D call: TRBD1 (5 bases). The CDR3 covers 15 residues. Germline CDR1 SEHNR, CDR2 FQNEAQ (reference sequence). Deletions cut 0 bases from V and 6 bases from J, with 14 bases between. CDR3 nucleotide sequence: TGTGCCAGCAGCTTAGCCAGACAGCGCACGGATGGCTACACCTTC. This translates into CASSLARQRTDGYTF.

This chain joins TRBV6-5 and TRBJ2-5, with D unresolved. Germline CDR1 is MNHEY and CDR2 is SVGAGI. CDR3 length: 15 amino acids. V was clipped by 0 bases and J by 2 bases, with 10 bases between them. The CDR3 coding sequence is TGTGCCAGCAGTTACTCGATCCGAATACAAGAGACCCAGTACTTC. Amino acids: CASSYSIRIQETQYF.

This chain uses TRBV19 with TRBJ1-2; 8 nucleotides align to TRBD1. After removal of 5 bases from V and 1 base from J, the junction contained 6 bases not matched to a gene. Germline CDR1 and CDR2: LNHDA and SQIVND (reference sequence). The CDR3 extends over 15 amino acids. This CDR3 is CASSAWTGSNYGYTF. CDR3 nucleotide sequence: TGTGCCAGTAGTGCATGGACAGGGAGTAACTATGGCTACACCTTC.

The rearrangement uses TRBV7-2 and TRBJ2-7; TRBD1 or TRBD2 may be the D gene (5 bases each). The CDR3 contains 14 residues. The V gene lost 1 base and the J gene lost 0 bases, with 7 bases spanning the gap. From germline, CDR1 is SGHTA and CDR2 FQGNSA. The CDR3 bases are TGTGCCAGCAGCTTAGGGGACGACTCCTACGAGCAGTACTTC. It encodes CASSLGDDSYEQYF.

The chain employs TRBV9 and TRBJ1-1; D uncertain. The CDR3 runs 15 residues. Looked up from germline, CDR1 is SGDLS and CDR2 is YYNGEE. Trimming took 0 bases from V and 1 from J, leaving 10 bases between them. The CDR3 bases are TGTGCCAGCAGCGTAGGGTCAGCGCCGAACACTGAAGCTTTCTTT. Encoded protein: CASSVGSAPNTEAFF.

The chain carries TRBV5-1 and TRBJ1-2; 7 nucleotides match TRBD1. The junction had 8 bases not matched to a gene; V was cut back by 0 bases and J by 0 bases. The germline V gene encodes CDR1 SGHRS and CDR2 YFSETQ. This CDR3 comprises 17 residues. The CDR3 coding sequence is TGCGCCAGCAGCTTGGGGACAGGCGACGATCCTAACTATGGCTACACCTTC. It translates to CASSLGTGDDPNYGYTF. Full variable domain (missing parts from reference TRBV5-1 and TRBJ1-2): KAGVTQTPRYLIKTRGQQVTLSCSPISGHRSVSWYQQTPGQGLQFLFEYFSETQRNKGNFPGRFSGRQFSNSRSEMNVSTLELGDSALYLCASSLGTGDDPNYGYTFGSGTRLTVV.

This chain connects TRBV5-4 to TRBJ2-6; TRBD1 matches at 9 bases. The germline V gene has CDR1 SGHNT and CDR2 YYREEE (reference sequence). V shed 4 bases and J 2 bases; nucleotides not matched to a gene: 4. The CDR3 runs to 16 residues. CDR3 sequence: CASSTGTGTGANVLTF. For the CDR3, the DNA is TGTGCCAGCAGCACCGGGACAGGGACTGGGGCCAACGTCCTGACTTTC.

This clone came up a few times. Here the CDR3 reads CASSGTSGGANEQFF. The CDR3, as DNA: TGTGCCAGCAGTGGGACTAGCGGGGGGGCCAATGAGCAGTTCTTC. The chain recombines TRBV6-4 with TRBJ2-1; 15 nucleotides align to TRBD2. The germline V gene encodes CDR1 MRHNA and CDR2 SNTAGT. Trimming cost V 4 bases and J 6 bases; bases outside gene matches: 1. The length of the CDR3 is 15 residues.

DNA of the CDR3: TGTGCCAGTGAGGGACAGGTGGGTCCTGAAGCTTTCTTT. Translated, it gives CASEGQVGPEAFF. The rearrangement joins TRBV6-1 to TRBJ1-1, with TRBD1 matching over 8 bases. Germline V CDR1 and CDR2: MNHNS, SASEGT. This CDR3 has 13 amino acids. V gave up 9 bases and J gave up 6 bases; unmatched junction bases: 9.

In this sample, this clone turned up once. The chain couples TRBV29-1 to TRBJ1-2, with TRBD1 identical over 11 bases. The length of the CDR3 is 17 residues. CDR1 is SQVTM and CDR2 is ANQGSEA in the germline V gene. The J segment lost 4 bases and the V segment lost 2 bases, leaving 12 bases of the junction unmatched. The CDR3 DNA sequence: TGCAGCGTTGAATCTAGGACAGGGGGCGTGAGGGCCTATGGCTACACCTTC. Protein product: CSVESRTGGVRAYGYTF.